These 14 T cell receptor beta chains were sequenced from one sample in a study of T cells in women clearing cervical HPV infection. The data were produced by immunoSEQ multiplex PCR, yet TCRdb's version contains in-frame clones alone and is incomplete. This sample's table has roughly 14,000 clones. The sample was blood buffy coat. These TCRs come from a woman aged 18-70 years with a cervical HPV16 infection that either progressed to CIN3+ or cleared (not recorded which).

The DNA read from the CDR3 is TGTGCCAGCAGGGCCCCCGGACTTGCTAACTATGGC. It encodes CASRAPGLANYG. The full CDR3 is CASRAPGLANYGYTF. The rearrangement links TRBV6-2 or TRBV6-3 to TRBJ1-2; D gene ambiguous. The CDR3 goes on 3 residues after the read ends, and that part is filled in from the germline J gene. Germline-derived CDR1 and CDR2 are MNHEY and SVGEGT. The V end was cut by 6 bases, the J end by 0 bases, with 14 bases between. The CDR3 runs to 15 residues.

Worth noting for this clone: Sequencing ends 3 residues short of the CDR3 end; the germline J gene provides the rest. The chain combines TRBV6-1 with TRBJ2-7, with TRBD1 identical over 8 bases. Trimming removed 1 base from V and 2 bases from J; junction bases left unmatched: 4. The CDR3 totals 15 residues. The V gene's germline CDR1 is MNHNS and CDR2 SASEGT. The CDR3 bases that were read are TGTGCCAGCAGTGAAGGGACAGGGCTCGCCTACGAG. Translating gives CASSEGTGLAYE. The full CDR3 is CASSEGTGLAYEQYF.

This clone shows up as medium-sized by frequency. The junction departs from the called germline gene at one end, perhaps through a read error. The CDR3 end is not reached by the read, which stops 3 residues before it; the germline J gene fills it in. The chain is built from TRBV4-2 and TRBJ2-1, with D possibly matching TRBD1 (6 bases). This CDR3 comprises 16 residues. The germline gives CDR1 LGHNA, CDR2 YNFKEQ. CDR3 DNA, as far as it was read: TGCGCCAGCAGCCAAACAGGGACGTTGGGCTACAATGAG. Translated: CASSQTGTLGYNE. The complete CDR3 sequence is CASSQTGTLGYNEQFF.

The CDR3 DNA, read in part, is TGCGCCAGCAGCCAAGATCGGACAGGGGGCTACAATGAG. It yields the protein CASSQDRTGGYNE. The full CDR3 is CASSQDRTGGYNEQFF. This chain uses TRBV4-1 with TRBJ2-1; 10 nucleotides line up with TRBD1. The missing CDR3 end, 3 residues past where the read stops, is filled in from the germline J gene. This CDR3 region has 16 residues. Germline trimming cut 0 bases from V and 3 bases from J; bases unmatched to any gene: 2. Germline CDR1 and CDR2: MGHRA and YSYEKL.

For this clone: The CDR3 end falls 3 residues outside the read, so it is completed with the germline J gene. This chain joins TRBV4-2 and TRBJ2-5; 8 positions match TRBD2. CDR3 length: 17 residues. V shed 0 bases, J shed 5 bases, and the junction held 11 bases outside the gene matches. The germline CDR1 and CDR2 sequences are LGHNA and YNFKEQ. The CDR3 here is CASSQDSGVAGRETQYF. CDR3 DNA (partial): TGTGCCAGCAGCCAAGATTCGGGGGTAGCGGGACGGGAGACC.

On this clone: With the read ending 3 residues before the CDR3 end, the germline J gene is used to fill in that end. The sample carries other DNA sequences with the same CDR3. This chain connects TRBV12-3 or TRBV12-4 to TRBJ2-1; 11 bases fit TRBD2. After removal of 6 bases from V and 7 bases from J, the junction contained 8 bases not matched to a gene. The CDR3 runs 15 residues. The CDR3 is CASSYITSGGNEQFF. The CDR3 DNA, read in part, is TGTGCCAGCAGCTACATAACTAGCGGGGGAAATGAG.

Concerning this clone: The read terminates 3 residues before the CDR3 end, so the remaining end is supplied by the germline J gene. V usage is TRBV29-1 and J usage is TRBJ2-2, with D possibly being TRBD1 (6 bases). CDR3 length: 13 residues. Per the germline V gene, CDR1 is SQVTM and CDR2 is ANQGSEA. CDR3 bases read: TGCAGCGCCAGCTACAGGGTTAATGAAAAG. It translates to CSASYRVNEK. The full CDR3 is CSASYRVNEKLFF.

A word on this clone: The CDR3 end is not reached by the read, which stops 3 residues before it; the germline J gene fills it in. The same CDR3 arises from other DNA sequences in this sample as well. The rearrangement joins TRBV7-7 to TRBJ1-1, with TRBD1 as a possible D gene (6 bases). CDR3 length: 13 amino acids. CDR1 and CDR2 (germline): SSHAT, FNYEAQ (reference sequence). The CDR3 region is CASSSRDKETAFF. CDR3 DNA (partial): TGTGCCAGCAGCTCCCGGGACAAAGAGACA.

With respect to this clone: The read gets to within 3 residues of the CDR3 end, and the germline J gene fills in the rest. The genes are TRBV18 and TRBJ2-7, with 8 nucleotides matching TRBD1. This CDR3 region has 14 residues. In germline, CDR1 is KGHSH, CDR2 LQKENI. The J segment lost 4 bases and the V segment lost 6 bases, leaving 8 bases of the junction unmatched. CDR3 DNA, as far as it was read: TGTGCCAGCTCGTCCGGGACAGGCCCATACGAG. This encodes CASSSGTGPYE. The entire CDR3 is CASSSGTGPYEQYF.

Worth noting for this clone: The read terminates 3 residues before the CDR3 end, so the remaining end is supplied by the germline J gene. The chain recombines TRBV5-4 with TRBJ2-3; 7 bases fit TRBD2. The germline CDR1 and CDR2 sequences are SGHNT and YYREEE (reference sequence). The CDR3 spans 16 residues. The ends lost 0 bases at V and 2 bases at J; junction bases unmatched: 6. This CDR3 reads CASSLDAGVSTDTQYF. The DNA read from the CDR3 is TGTGCCAGCAGCTTGGATGCGGGAGTTTCCACAGATACG.

CDR3 amino acids: CASTSNTEAFF. The part of the CDR3 DNA that was read is TGTGCCAGTACATCGAACACTGAA. The rearrangement links TRBV6-2 or TRBV6-3 to TRBJ1-1; D not certain. The read gets to within 3 residues of the CDR3 end, and the germline J gene fills in the rest. Germline V lookup: CDR1 MNHEY, CDR2 SVGEGT. V lost 9 bases and J 1 base, leaving 6 bases between the germline ends. The CDR3 consists of 11 residues.

A remark on this clone: Sequencing ends 3 residues short of the CDR3 end; the germline J gene provides the rest. V gene TRBV6-2 or TRBV6-3 combines with J gene TRBJ2-4, with D possibly TRBD1 on 5 matching bases. CDR3 size: 13 residues. Germline V gene sequence: CDR1 MNHEY, CDR2 SVGEGT. The DNA read from the CDR3 is TGTGCCAGCAGCCGGGTTGGGGCGAACGGT. It codes for CASSRVGANG. The CDR3 in its entirety is CASSRVGANGQYF.

On this clone itself: The CDR3 end is not reached by the read, which stops 3 residues before it; the germline J gene fills it in. The rearrangement links TRBV7-2 to TRBJ2-5; D ambiguous. This CDR3 is 14 amino acids long. Germline-derived CDR1 and CDR2 are SGHTA and FQGNSA. V shed 5 bases and J shed 4 bases, with 14 bases lying between them. The sequenced CDR3 bases are TGTGCCAGCAGCCCGCAAGGGTATCGAGAGACC. It is translated as CASSPQGYRET. From start to end, the CDR3 is CASSPQGYRETQYF.

As to this clone: The read ends 3 residues early relative to the CDR3; the germline J gene fills the gap. V usage is TRBV5-8 and J usage is TRBJ2-7; maybe TRBD1 (5 bases). Per the germline V gene, CDR1 is SGHTS and CDR2 is YDEGEE. The CDR3 consists of 13 residues. The ends were cut back, 7 bases at V and 0 bases at J, with 11 bases in the middle. The chain's CDR3 is CASGQPDSYEQYF. Incomplete CDR3 DNA: TGTGCCAGCGGACAACCCGACTCCTACGAG.